The rows below give T cell receptor beta chains drawn from one sample of a study of blood T cell repertoires in COVID-19. TCRdb's table, derived via immunoSEQ multiplex PCR, lists solely in-frame clones and lacks some. The sample has 300,000 to 350,000 clones; nearly 90% are singletons. The sample comprised PBMCs or T cells enriched from blood (not recorded which). The origin of the receptors is a woman under 40 who had recovered from COVID-19. The CDR3 runs from the conserved cysteine through the conserved F or W.

cdr3_length	v_call	cdr3_aa
15	TRBV28	CASSSGTGHTDTQYF
17	TRBV7-9	CASSRLAGGPGVITQYF
15	TRBV9	CASSPFSGSTDTQFF
18	TRBV4-1	CASSQLLEALTGYYGYTF
14	TRBV18	CASSPRDRGDEQYF
13	TRBV18	CASSPARGQGAFF
13	TRBV7-9	CASSLSPPVEQYF
18	TRBV11-3	CASSLGTPDWGSTDTQYF
16	TRBV27	CASSLLAASSTDTQYF
15	TRBV18	CASSQTGTRNTEAFF
15	TRBV7-2	CASRYRETLSTEAFF
15	TRBV6-5	CASSRQGNSNQPQHF
12	TRBV29-1	CSVRRGHTEAFF
16	TRBV6-5	CASSYSAGYYNSPLHF
15	TRBV11-2	CASSLEGQGGNTIYF
15	TRBV27	CASSYQTGSVLGAFF
17	TRBV23-1	CASSHSKGQGVREKLFF
15	TRBV7-9	CASSLEGEGSQPQHF
14	TRBV5-1	CASSSDRGKGEQYF
17	TRBV9	CASSVAFELVNTGELFF
11	TRBV6-5	CASSSPSEQYF
15	TRBV5-1	CASSLDRNSGNTIYF
18	TRBV5-1	CASSLMRTGVSSYNEQFF
13	TRBV3-1/TRBV3-2	CASSQALLKTQYF
18	TRBV5-1	CASSRNIGSTSSYNEQFF
16	TRBV5-1	CASSLGGTGRNSPLHF
14	TRBV7-9	CASSSGQEIYEQYF
14	TRBV28	CASIRTGNHSPLHF
16	TRBV4-2	CASSPGAGGPGDTQYF
15	TRBV11-1	CASSSTQGHNSPLHF
11	TRBV20-1	CSAGFGHEQYF
19	TRBV3-1/TRBV3-2	CASSQDHGAGGWSKNIQYF
17	TRBV5-1	CASSLGPLHPSLYEQYF
14	TRBV7-6	CASSAGQENTEAFF
19	TRBV28	CASSPLRGSGSLLIYEQYF
12	TRBV6-5	CASGDRGNEQFF
12	TRBV28	CASSLLASGYTF
16	TRBV19	CASSMAQGLGADTQYF
13	TRBV27	CASSLGRQNIQYF
14	TRBV18	CASSARQGNTEAFF
10	TRBV20-1	CSAGNTEAFF